A selection of T cell receptor beta chains follows, all from one sample in a study of blood T cell repertoires in COVID-19. Only in-frame clones appear in the TCRdb table, and some are missing; sequencing was by immunoSEQ multiplex PCR. The sample contains 250,000 or so clones, less than 90% of which appear only once. What was sequenced was peripheral blood. Every receptor here comes from a man aged 55 to 70 with acute or convalescent COVID-19. Both conserved end residues are part of each CDR3. The D gene is left open where the match is weak. Some rows mark clone size as missing; the rest say once, few, many or name a class of expanded clone.

>TRBV10-3|TRBJ2-7|few|TRBD1
CAIRETGSYEQYF
TGTGCCATCAGGGAGACAGGGTCCTACGAGCAGTACTTC
>TRBV4-1|TRBJ1-5|.|.
CASSQELTMPPQHF
TGCGCCAGCAGCCAAGAGCTAACCATGCCGCCCCAGCATTTT
>TRBV7-7|TRBJ2-1|.|.
CASSLGTSSYNEQFF
TGTGCTAGCAGCTTAGGTACCAGCTCCTACAATGAGCAGTTCTTC
>TRBV28|TRBJ2-2|.|.
CASSLCRFTSSTGELFF
TGTGCCAGCAGTTTATGCCGTTTCACATCTAGCACCGGGGAGCTGTTTTTT
>TRBV5-6|TRBJ2-1|few|TRBD1
CASSLVLTGGPNNEQFF
TGTGCCAGCAGCTTGGTTTTAACAGGGGGCCCCAACAATGAGCAGTTCTTC
>TRBV6-5|TRBJ2-7|once|.
CASRQPGLSYEQYF
TGTGCCAGCAGACAACCGGGACTGAGCTACGAGCAGTACTTC
>TRBV9|TRBJ1-3|.|.
CASSVRGDQGHGNTIYF
TGTGCCAGCAGCGTAAGAGGAGACCAGGGGCACGGAAACACCATATATTTT
>TRBV5-1|TRBJ2-1|.|TRBD1
CASRGQPANSYNEQFF
TGCGCCAGCAGGGGACAGCCGGCGAACTCCTACAATGAGCAGTTCTTC
>TRBV9|TRBJ2-7|.|TRBD2
CASSSGPSGYEQYF
TGTGCCAGCAGCTCCGGCCCTAGCGGGTACGAGCAGTACTTC
>TRBV7-9|TRBJ1-1|.|TRBD1
CASSSGQGRNTEAFF
TGTGCCAGCAGCTCCGGACAGGGCAGGAACACTGAAGCTTTCTTT
>TRBV7-2|TRBJ2-7|.|TRBD2
CASSPPFVSGRALYEQYF
TGTGCCAGCAGCCCTCCTTTTGTTAGCGGGAGGGCCCTCTACGAGCAGTACTTC
>TRBV3-1/TRBV3-2|TRBJ2-5|.|TRBD1
CASSGTGQETQYF
TGTGCCAGCAGCGGGACAGGCCAAGAGACCCAGTACTTC
>TRBV6-2/TRBV6-3|TRBJ2-7|.|TRBD2
CASSRSGYEQYF
TGTGCCAGCAGCCGTAGCGGGTACGAGCAGTACTTC
>TRBV5-6|TRBJ1-6|.|.
CASSLAGRGSPLHF
TGTGCCAGCAGCTTGGCCGGCAGGGGTTCACCCCTCCACTTT
>TRBV7-3|TRBJ2-3|.|.
CASSLSGPSTDTQYF
TGTGCCAGCAGCTTAAGCGGGCCCAGCACAGATACGCAGTATTTT
>TRBV24-1|TRBJ2-2|.|TRBD1
CATSDPGQGDTGELFF
TGTGCCACCAGTGACCCGGGACAGGGGGACACCGGGGAGCTGTTTTTT
>TRBV6-2/TRBV6-3|TRBJ2-1|.|TRBD2
CASSIHSGSLVEQFF
TGTGCCAGCAGTATACATAGCGGGAGCCTTGTTGAGCAGTTCTTC
>TRBV27|TRBJ2-7|.|TRBD2
CASSKTSGNSYEQYF
TGTGCCAGCAGTAAGACTAGCGGGAACTCCTACGAGCAGTACTTC
>TRBV6-2/TRBV6-3|TRBJ2-7|once|.
CASSYTGKAYEQYF
TGTGCCAGCAGTTATACCGGGAAGGCCTACGAGCAGTACTTC
>TRBV2|TRBJ2-7|.|TRBD2
CASKDVAGGRSSYEQYF
TGTGCCAGCAAGGACGTAGCGGGAGGGAGGTCATCCTACGAGCAGTACTTC
>TRBV6-6|TRBJ2-3|.|TRBD2
CASKYERGFTDTQYF
TGTGCCAGCAAATACGAGCGGGGGTTCACAGATACGCAGTATTTT
>TRBV18|TRBJ2-1|few|.
CASSPVGGLNEQFF
TGTGCCAGCTCACCCGTCGGAGGGTTGAATGAGCAGTTCTTC
>TRBV5-6|TRBJ2-2|.|.
CASSLRGTSTGELFF
TGTGCCAGCAGCTTGAGGGGGACAAGCACCGGGGAGCTGTTTTTT
>TRBV6-6|TRBJ2-3|.|.
CASSSYVGGTDTQYF
TGTGCCAGCAGCAGTTACGTGGGGGGAACAGATACGCAGTATTTT
>TRBV27|TRBJ2-7|.|TRBD2
CASSFMGGLAGEQYF
TGTGCCAGCAGTTTCATGGGAGGACTAGCGGGAGAGCAGTACTTC
>TRBV3-1/TRBV3-2|TRBJ2-2|.|TRBD2
CASSRGLAGGHTGELFF
TGTGCCAGCAGCCGGGGACTAGCGGGAGGGCATACCGGGGAGCTGTTTTTT
>TRBV29-1|TRBJ1-6|.|TRBD1
CSVEGKGTGINSPLHF
TGCAGCGTTGAGGGGAAAGGGACAGGGATTAATTCACCCCTCCACTTT
>TRBV18|TRBJ2-5|.|.
CASSPRGKTQETQYF
TGTGCCAGCTCACCACGCGGGAAAACTCAAGAGACCCAGTACTTC
>TRBV4-3|TRBJ2-7|.|.
CASSLQSTLGSYEQYF
TGCGCCAGCAGCCTTCAATCGACATTGGGCTCCTACGAGCAGTACTTC
>TRBV18|TRBJ2-3|.|TRBD2
CASSPLASGTDTQYF
TGTGCCAGCTCACCCCTTGCTAGCGGGACAGATACGCAGTATTTT
>TRBV11-2|TRBJ1-3|.|TRBD1
CASSLQGARSGNTIYF
TGTGCCAGCAGCTTACAGGGGGCGCGGTCGGGAAACACCATATATTTT
>TRBV6-1|TRBJ1-1|.|TRBD1
CASSEDRGRLEDTEAFF
TGTGCCAGCAGTGAAGACAGGGGTCGTTTGGAAGACACTGAAGCTTTCTTT
>TRBV2|TRBJ2-1|.|.
CASSEAPGAGNEQFF
TGTGCCAGCAGTGAAGCCCCGGGAGCAGGGAATGAGCAGTTCTTC
>TRBV6-6|TRBJ1-2|.|TRBD1
CASSRGGQEANYGYTF
TGTGCCAGCAGCCGAGGCGGACAGGAAGCTAACTATGGCTACACCTTC
>TRBV7-9|TRBJ1-4|once|.
CASSFQGTTTNEKLFF
TGTGCCAGCAGCTTTCAGGGGACTACAACTAATGAAAAACTGTTTTTT
>TRBV18|TRBJ2-1|.|TRBD2
CASSPSSTSGGYNEQFF
TGTGCCAGCTCACCATCTAGTACTAGCGGGGGTTACAATGAGCAGTTCTTC
>TRBV4-1|TRBJ1-5|.|TRBD1
CASSQVDRGTNQPQHF
TGCGCCAGCAGCCAAGTGGACAGGGGGACAAATCAGCCCCAGCATTTT
>TRBV18|TRBJ1-2|once|.
CASSPWERDNYGYTF
TGTGCCAGCTCACCGTGGGAGAGAGATAACTATGGCTACACCTTC
>TRBV19|TRBJ1-5|.|.
CASSITYGAQSNQPQHF
TGTGCCAGTAGTATAACTTATGGGGCGCAGAGCAATCAGCCCCAGCATTTT
>TRBV19|TRBJ1-2|few|.
CASIGALNYGYTF
TGTGCCAGTATAGGGGCTCTTAACTATGGCTACACCTTC
>TRBV15|TRBJ1-5|.|.
CATSRRIAGASNQPQHF
TGTGCCACCAGCAGACGCATCGCAGGGGCTAGCAATCAGCCCCAGCATTTT
>TRBV5-1|TRBJ2-5|.|TRBD2
CASSLGSFGGQETQYF
TGCGCCAGCAGCTTGGGCTCTTTCGGGGGGCAAGAGACCCAGTACTTC
>TRBV18|TRBJ2-3|.|.
CASSPRGGGSSTDTQYF
TGTGCCAGCTCACCACGCGGCGGAGGAAGCAGCACAGATACGCAGTATTTT
>TRBV6-6|TRBJ2-7|.|TRBD2
CASTFSGRAYEQYF
TGTGCCAGCACTTTTAGCGGGAGAGCCTACGAGCAGTACTTC
>TRBV6-6|TRBJ2-7|.|TRBD1
CASSNRQGAYEQYF
TGTGCCAGCAGTAACCGACAGGGGGCCTACGAGCAGTACTTC